This TCR beta chain emerged from a study of blood T cell repertoires in COVID-19. Background on the study: PBMCs, B-cell-depleted T cells, or T cells were the source of the cDNA or gDNA that made up the material.

Original methodology: Estimation of nucleated cell counts relied on the amplification of reference gene primers. Only in-frame clones appear in the TCRdb table, and some are missing; sequencing was by immunoSEQ multiplex PCR. From that table come the V and J calls and clone size; the DNA was used to work out D and trimming. The table shows a few hundred thousand clones, with 85% occurring only once. V lost 0 bases to trimming and J lost 0 bases, with 9 bases between them. Germline CDR1 reads KGHDR; CDR2 reads SFDVKD. This CDR3 is built from 16 residues. V usage is TRBV24-1 and J usage is TRBJ2-3; no firm D call. Sequencing used peripheral blood. The clonotype comes from a woman between 18 and 30 years old with acute or convalescent COVID-19. As DNA, the CDR3 is TGTGCCACCAGTGATTTGGGTAGCCGCAGCACAGATACGCAGTATTTT. Translation gives CATSDLGSRSTDTQYF.